This T cell receptor (beta chain) was identified during a study of cytomegalovirus exposure and HLA in healthy donors (dated by TCRdb to about 2017). Context from the whole study: In an earlier analysis of under 750 of the donors, around 300 Gb of sequence data and 90 million to 120 million unique TCR beta sequences from about 190 million T cells were reported. A later genetic analysis took genome-wide SNP genotypes for 398 of the 666 donors and used that subset as a discovery cohort. Rather than drawing on any new phenotypic data, the later analysis identified candidate immune exposures from TCR beta sequences and the way those sequences occurred across donors. HLA typing included class I and class II loci at four-digit resolution. In an earlier analysis of over 550 of the donors, high-throughput TCR beta sequencing was used to judge whether each TCR beta V gene segment behaved as functional or pseudogenic. A separate validation cohort of roughly 120 different subjects was used in addition to the roughly 620-subject first cohort. A later analysis re-examined previously published TCR beta repertoires from about 670 donors and added high-resolution HLA genotyping to investigate patterns of TCR occurrence. Donor age, sex, ethnicity and CMV serostatus were compiled alongside the repertoire data. Using immunosequencing, the study profiled T cell repertoires from 500 to 800 subjects and related those repertoires to cytomegalovirus serostatus. The aim of the study was to test whether cataloging public T cell receptors could identify signatures of past pathogen exposure. The study combined high-throughput TCR immunosequencing, statistical association of individual TCRs with disease status, and machine learning to predict cytomegalovirus infection status. Roughly five DR-DQ haplotypes were handled as single units for association and clustering, since linkage in the cohort was strong. Among 398 genotyped donors of the cohort, an average of 235,054 unique TCR beta nucleotide sequences were sequenced per donor, roughly 20% of them non-productive. Of the roughly 390 genotyped donors, approximately 81% were placed in the genetic ancestry cluster associated with self-reported Caucasian donors. Every discovery cohort repertoire had been produced on one sequencing platform. The number of donors typed differed by locus, with roughly 620-630 for A, B, C, DRB1 and DQB1, around 500 for DQA1, about 610 for DPA1, and some 440 for DPB1. An early release that covered more than 550 HLA-typed donors contained approximately 300 gigabases of sequencing data and tens of millions of unique TCR sequences. Study-wide conclusions, independent of this receptor: Assigning TCR associations to individual alleles was difficult when HLA alleles, especially DR and DQ, strongly co-occurred. Most TCR sequences were seen in very few donors, while some public TCRs were found in many individuals. Specific HLA alleles were associated with 15,000 to 20,000 TCR beta sequences at a false discovery rate of 0.05 in a later analysis. Correlated functional status among segregating V segments might reflect linkage disequilibrium, but an unknown experimental factor could not be ruled out. An earlier analysis of around 540 of the donors showed that most TCR beta V segments appeared in productive rearrangements either about 87% or about 30% of the time, which broadly matched IMGT annotations. In vitro tests confirmed that a few of the cytomegalovirus-associated TCR beta chains recognize cytomegalovirus antigens. According to the authors, the approach could potentially be generalized to other disease states and immunological phenotypes. A further reported finding was that TCR beta sequences accurately predicted the HLA-A and HLA-B alleles for most subjects in the first cohort. A later genetic analysis reported fewer N-insertions in productive TCRs among donors in an Asian-associated ancestry cluster than the roughly 690-donor mean. V-gene and J-gene trimming of TCR beta chains was associated with a missense DCLRE1C variant in a later genetic analysis, and the association was replicated in an independent cohort. The study listed over 150 TCR beta chains as associated with cytomegalovirus. A later analysis reported that several top co-occurrence clusters appeared linked to parvovirus B19, influenza, CMV and Epstein-Barr virus. Immune exposure information for the cohort was limited to CMV serostatus. Because HLA typing was unavailable for some donors at each locus, only the typed subset was used in association tests. The classifier was reported to diagnose cytomegalovirus status with high specificity and sensitivity in both the original and validation cohorts. Roughly 17 rarely observed V segments, including chromosome 9 orphons, were excluded from the earlier analysis of some 590 of the donors because counts were too low. Presence/absence analyses assumed roughly uniform sequencing depth across donors, an assumption that may not hold. In a later analysis, the rate of TCR association differed among HLA loci, with DRB1 alleles having the most associated TCRs and HLA-C alleles having the fewest. The sequencing pipeline was judged likely to have produced a cluster of highly shared sequence variants as a technical artifact. In this cohort, only TCR beta chains were sequenced, and detectable features were limited by the absence of alpha or paired-chain data. A later analysis found that HLA-associated TCR beta chains were more clonally expanded and had lower generation probabilities than equally common non-associated chains. In a later analysis, most CMV-associated TCR beta chains were found to appear HLA-restricted, with HLA associations seemingly driven largely by CMV exposure.

The cohort comprised fewer than 750 healthy bone marrow donors. At the time of sampling, all cohort members were nominally healthy, though unrecorded immune exposures were likely present. The donor was CMV seropositive and belonged to the group of 270 or so seropositive cohort members. Each donor provided a peripheral blood sample, and peripheral blood mononuclear cells were used for TCR beta sequencing. The Qiagen DNeasy Blood Extraction Kit was used to extract genomic DNA from the blood cell samples. Library creation used the immunoSEQ multiplex PCR assay. For the multiplex PCR, a mixture combining 60 forward primers for TCR Vbeta segments and 13 reverse primers for TCR Jbeta segments was used. The CDR3 region of rearranged TCR beta genes was amplified from genomic DNA with a multiplex PCR assay. On the Illumina HiSeq System, the amplified TCR beta libraries were sequenced as 87-base-pair reads. The authors' analysis ran thus. Across the 600 to 700 repertoires, a later analysis counted approximately 75 million unique TCR beta chains, roughly 11 million of which were shared by at least two donors. A nearest-neighbor algorithm error-corrected the raw reads and collapsed the reads into unique sequences, merging closely related sequences to remove PCR and sequencing errors. To assign V, D and J gene segments, CDR3 sequences were aligned to IMGT reference sequences. For a sequence to be retained, a match of at least six nucleotides was required to both a V gene segment and a J gene segment. Rearrangements were called productive when the CDR3 lacked stop codons and stayed in frame with V and J; all others were non-productive. Following IMGT convention, CDR3 was defined as the stretch from the second conserved V-encoded cysteine up to the conserved J-encoded phenylalanine. The earlier analysis of a few hundred of the donors excluded any sequence lacking an unambiguous match to a single V gene segment. In an earlier analysis of 587 of the donors, a V segment was called functional when productive rearrangements were above 56.7%, and segregating when the standard deviation between donors exceeded 5%. A statistical classification framework was developed to diagnose cytomegalovirus status using the catalog of TCR beta chain sequences. A later analysis assigned V and J genes by comparing TCR nucleotide sequences with IMGT/GENE-DB human TR gene sequences. Using the TCRdist pipeline, a later analysis assigned CDR3 sequences along with most-parsimonious VDJ recombination scenarios. In a later analysis, every TCR beta chain was defined by the combination of its CDR3 amino acid sequence and its V-gene family, and reads without a unique V-gene family were dropped. A later analysis removed roughly 590 highly shared, low-generation-probability nucleotide sequences to deal with suspected cross-contamination and a sequencing artifact. A later analysis calculated a clonal expansion index for each public chain from normalized within-repertoire ranks of inferred template counts. In a later analysis, generation probabilities were computed using a VDJ recombination model fitted to out-of-frame rearrangements, and the results were checked against IGoR. In a later analysis, hypergeometric tests were used to score TCR-TCR, TCR-HLA and TCR-CMV co-occurrence, with a repertoire-size bias correction applied to TCR pairs. A later analysis estimated false discovery rates by permuting HLA or CMV assignments 20 times. In a later analysis, co-occurring TCRs were grouped using DBSCAN, with TCRdist sequence similarity added in when clustering inside HLA-allele-positive subsets. For co-occurrence clustering, repertoires with fewer than 30,000 or more than 120,000 public chains were excluded, along with a handful of repertoires with anomalous nucleotide sharing. TCRdb mirrors the immuneACCESS table, restricted to in-frame sequences. Some clones are absent from its copies; in checked studies, under half trace to an unresolved V gene, and the reason for the others is unknown. For V, J and clone size, that table is used; D and trimming come from the DNA. For this sample there are about 120,000 clones; 65% to 85% appear just once. Approximately 4% of the sample is in the top ten clones.

Regarding this clone: Its antigen remains unidentified. Per-nucleotide qualities are absent, and no much larger clonotype sits a single base away.

The sequencing input was PBMCs. This receptor was identified in a young man in good health and CMV-seropositive.

This receptor carries the CDR3 CASSLLRTGNTIYF. The sequence in DNA is TGTGCCAGCAGCTTGTTGAGAACTGGAAACACCATATATTTT. Recombination joined TRBV5-8 with TRBJ1-3; the D gene remains uncertain. According to the germline V gene, CDR1 reads SGHTS and CDR2 reads YDEGEE. Taken from cysteine to phenylalanine, the CDR3 has 14 residues. Only the CDR3 DNA stays, 42 bases, in frame from base 1. At the junction V is shortened by 1 base and J by 2 bases, with 7 bases in between.